One and the same sample provided the 22 T cell receptor beta chains below, sequenced in a study of blood T cell repertoires in COVID-19. The data were produced by immunoSEQ multiplex PCR, yet TCRdb's version contains in-frame clones alone and is incomplete. The table has around 310,000 clones, roughly 89% seen once. Input material: peripheral blood. These receptors were collected from a woman in her thirties or forties with COVID-19, enrolled during active disease.

This clone was detected only once. The V and J genes are TRBV3-1 (or the pseudogene TRBV3-2) and TRBJ1-5; perhaps TRBD1 as D (6 bases). Germline CDR1 is LGHDT and CDR2 is YNNKEL (reference sequence). V lost 2 bases, J lost 1 base, and 21 bases lay in between. The CDR3 extends over 19 amino acids. The CDR3 DNA reads as TGTGCCAGCAGCCAAAAGCAATTTCGGGACATACCCAGCAATCAGCCCCAGCATTTT. This sequence encodes CASSQKQFRDIPSNQPQHF.

The chain joins TRBV2 to TRBJ2-7, with TRBD1 identical over 7 bases. CDR3 length: 14 residues. Losses at the gene ends were 4 bases for V and 3 bases for J; bases not matched to a gene: 6. Germline V gene data show CDR1 as SNHLY and CDR2 as FYNNEI. In DNA, the CDR3 is TGTGCCAGCAGTGCCCGGACAGGAGTCTACGAGCAGTACTTC. Amino acids: CASSARTGVYEQYF.

The genes are TRBV7-9 and TRBJ1-3, with D perhaps TRBD1 (6 bases). Germline V lookup: CDR1 SEHNR, CDR2 FQNEAQ (reference sequence). The CDR3 has 19 residues. The V end lost 0 bases, the J end lost 7 bases, and 25 bases lay between the germline ends. The CDR3 region is CASSLARIGRGRPANTIYF. CDR3 nucleotides: TGTGCCAGCAGCTTAGCGAGGATAGGCAGGGGCCGACCAGCGAACACCATATATTTT.

The chain carries TRBV19 and TRBJ2-3, with D tentatively TRBD1 (5 bases). With 6 bases removed from V and 2 bases from J, the gap between germline ends came to 18 bases. Germline CDR1 is LNHDA and CDR2 is SQIVND (reference sequence). This CDR3 has 16 residues. CDR3 coding DNA: TGTGCCAGTAGAAATAAGGGGTTGGTTGCCACAGATACGCAGTATTTT. This codes for CASRNKGLVATDTQYF.

V usage is TRBV12-3 or TRBV12-4 and J usage is TRBJ1-3, with D unclear. This CDR3 comprises 11 residues. The V and J ends lost 2 bases and 12 bases respectively, with 8 bases between them. CDR3 DNA: TGTGCCAGCAGTTTAACAAAGCGCATATATTTT. It codes for CASSLTKRIYF.

The chain has TRBV19 and TRBJ1-3, with D possibly matching TRBD1 (6 bases). This CDR3 is 14 amino acids long. V lost 5 bases, J lost 7 bases, and 15 bases lay in between. Germline V gene data show CDR1 as LNHDA and CDR2 as SQIVND (reference sequence). CDR3 DNA: TGTGCCAGTAGTTCCTCAGGGGCGGCGAACACCATATATTTT. Residues: CASSSSGAANTIYF.

The chain links TRBV5-1 to TRBJ1-1; D gene unclear. CDR1 and CDR2 (germline): SGHRS, YFSETQ. The ends were cut back, 7 bases at V and 0 bases at J, with 13 bases in the middle. The CDR3 covers 14 residues. This CDR3 is CASDGRFMNTEAFF. For the CDR3, the DNA is TGCGCCAGCGACGGGAGGTTCATGAACACTGAAGCTTTCTTT. Full variable domain (remainder filled in from reference TRBV5-1 and TRBJ1-1): KAGVTQTPRYLIKTRGQQVTLSCSPISGHRSVSWYQQTPGQGLQFLFEYFSETQRNKGNFPGRFSGRQFSNSRSEMNVSTLELGDSALYLCASDGRFMNTEAFFGQGTRLTVV.

V is TRBV18 and J is TRBJ2-1; 7 nucleotides align to TRBD2. Germline V gives CDR1 KGHSH, CDR2 LQKENI. The CDR3 spans 15 residues. The V and J ends lost 0 bases and 8 bases, in that order; junction bases with no gene match: 7. The DNA of the CDR3 is TGTGCCAGCTCACCACCGCCCGGGGGGATCGATGAGCAGTTCTTC. Translated: CASSPPPGGIDEQFF.

The genes are TRBV27 and TRBJ1-5; D possibly corresponds to TRBD1 (6 bases). The CDR3 is 17 amino acids. V was clipped by 1 base and J by 0 bases, with 13 bases between them. Germline V gives CDR1 MNHEY, CDR2 SMNVEV (reference sequence). The CDR3 DNA follows: TGTGCCAGCAGTTTATTAGGACAGTGGGATAGCAATCAGCCCCAGCATTTT. Translated, it gives CASSLLGQWDSNQPQHF.

V and J are TRBV11-2 and TRBJ1-4; 8 bases agree with TRBD1. CDR1 and CDR2 (germline): SGHAT, FQNNGV. Unmatched junction bases numbered 9, after V lost 5 bases and J lost 7 bases. This CDR3 comprises 15 residues. The CDR3 DNA is TGTGCCAGCAGCCCCTACAGGGGGAGTCGTGAAAAACTGTTTTTT. Its translation: CASSPYRGSREKLFF.

The V call is TRBV5-1, the J call TRBJ1-2; D call uncertain. This CDR3 comprises 13 residues. The V and J ends lost 2 bases and 2 bases respectively, with 7 bases between them. Germline CDR1 and CDR2: SGHRS and YFSETQ. The CDR3 coding sequence is TGCGCCAGCAGCTTAACACAGAACTATGGCTACACCTTC. Translation gives CASSLTQNYGYTF.

The V and J genes are TRBV7-8 and TRBJ1-2; 7 bases agree with TRBD1. CDR1 is SGHVS and CDR2 is FQNEAQ in the germline V gene. The length of the CDR3 is 16 residues. V lost 5 bases to trimming and J lost 2 bases; unmatched junction nucleotides: 11. The CDR3 bases are TGTGCCAGCAGCACACGACAGGGTAGCCTGAACTATGGCTACACCTTC. This codes for CASSTRQGSLNYGYTF.

The gene calls are TRBV2 and TRBJ2-1; 13 bases fit TRBD2. The CDR3 is made up of 14 amino acids. The germline V gene has CDR1 SNHLY and CDR2 FYNNEI. V shed 7 bases, J shed 7 bases, and the junction held 4 bases outside the gene matches. Here the CDR3 DNA reads TGTGCCAGCAAGGGACTAGCGGGGACGAATGAGCAGTTCTTC. The encoded protein is CASKGLAGTNEQFF.

CDR3 loop: CASSFQVSPSGGLNTEAFF. The DNA of the CDR3 is TGTGCCAGCAGTTTCCAGGTCTCCCCCAGTGGGGGCTTGAACACTGAAGCTTTCTTT. The chain joins TRBV27 to TRBJ1-1; D possibly corresponds to TRBD1 (6 bases). CDR3 length: 19 amino acids. The ends were cut back, 3 bases at V and 0 bases at J, with 23 bases in the middle. Germline loops: CDR1 MNHEY, CDR2 SMNVEV (reference sequence).

This sequence joins TRBV5-3 and TRBJ1-5, with D uncertain. TRBV5-3 is reported as an ORF; its role is uncertain. This CDR3 has 16 amino acids. With 5 bases removed from V and 1 base from J, the gap between germline ends came to 16 bases. Here the CDR3 reads CARRRRAGQSNQPQHF. CDR3 in DNA: TGTGCCAGAAGGAGGCGGGCGGGCCAGAGCAATCAGCCCCAGCATTTT.

V is TRBV6-1 and J is TRBJ2-1; 8 bases match TRBD1. The CDR3 loop spans 16 amino acids. Trimming took 4 bases from V and 2 from J; bases not matched to a gene: 7. Germline V CDR1 and CDR2: MNHNS, SASEGT. Here the CDR3 reads CASSGNRGATYNEQFF. The DNA of the CDR3 is TGTGCCAGCAGTGGAAACAGGGGGGCAACCTACAATGAGCAGTTCTTC.

A word on this clone: Mismatch with germline at one junction end may stem from a read error. This chain joins TRBV7-7 and TRBJ2-4; 7 positions match TRBD1. CDR3 size: 18 residues. CDR1 and CDR2 (germline): SSHAT, FNYEAQ (reference sequence). The CDR3 nucleotides read TGTGCTAGCAGCTTAGTTTGCAGAGGACAGGCAGCCAAAAACATTCAGTACTTC. It is translated as CASSLVCRGQAAKNIQYF. The full variable domain, in which reference TRBV7-7 and TRBJ2-4 provide the parts outside the CDR3, is GAGVSQSPRYKVTKRGQDVTLRCDPISSHATLYWYQQALGQGPEFLTYFNYEAQPDKSGLPSDRFSAERPEGSISTLTIQRTEQRDSAMYRCASSLVCRGQAAKNIQYFGAGTRLSVL.

V is TRBV7-9 and J is TRBJ1-4; D may be TRBD1 (5 bases). With 5 bases removed from V and 2 bases from J, the gap between germline ends came to 9 bases. This CDR3 spans 14 amino acids. The germline V gene has CDR1 SEHNR and CDR2 FQNEAQ (reference sequence). The CDR3 is CASSQDTTNEKLFF. The CDR3 DNA reads as TGTGCCAGCAGCCAGGACACCACTAATGAAAAACTGTTTTTT.

The chain couples TRBV4-2 to TRBJ2-7; D is uncertain. The CDR3 is 15 residues long. From germline, CDR1 is LGHNA and CDR2 YNFKEQ. Trimming cost V 0 bases and J 3 bases, with 12 bases left between them. The CDR3 DNA follows: TGTGCCAGCAGCCAAGATGGGCAGACCCTCTACGAGCAGTACTTC. Residues: CASSQDGQTLYEQYF.

The rearrangement links TRBV19 to TRBJ2-7, with TRBD2 identical over 14 bases. J was trimmed by 5 bases and V by 5 bases; bases with no gene match: 5. This CDR3 is 15 amino acids long. The germline V gene encodes CDR1 LNHDA and CDR2 SQIVND (reference sequence). CDR3 DNA: TGTGCCAGTAGTGTGACTAGCGGGAGGGCCGACGAGCAGTACTTC. Translating it yields CASSVTSGRADEQYF.

This chain connects TRBV11-2 to TRBJ2-7, with D maybe TRBD1 (6 bases). The length of the CDR3 is 16 residues. In germline, CDR1 is SGHAT, CDR2 FQNNGV. The V end lost 6 bases, the J end lost 0 bases, and 18 bases lay between the germline ends. DNA of the CDR3: TGTGCCAGCAGAAGACCCGGGACATCGAGCTCCTACGAGCAGTACTTC. Amino acids: CASRRPGTSSSYEQYF.

This clone was recorded once. The J gene is TRBJ1-1, the V gene TRBV2; 10 positions agree with TRBD1. The CDR3 is 13 residues long. V shed 6 bases and J 7 bases; nucleotides not matched to a gene: 5. Germline V CDR1 and CDR2: SNHLY, FYNNEI. Here the CDR3 reads CASSRQGAGEAFF. The CDR3 nucleotides are TGTGCCAGCAGCCGACAGGGGGCTGGTGAAGCTTTCTTT. The entire variable domain, with the rest obtained from reference TRBV2 and TRBJ1-1, is as follows: EPEVTQTPSHQVTQMGQEVILRCVPISNHLYFYWYRQILGQKVEFLVSFYNNEISEKSEIFDDQFSVERPDGSNFTLKIRSTKLEDSAMYFCASSRQGAGEAFFGQGTRLTVV.